These T cell receptor beta chains were read from a single sample in a study of chemoradiotherapy in HPV16-positive cancers. Here immunoSEQ multiplex PCR was the method, and the copy in TCRdb shows in-frame clones only, minus some. The data hold about 14,000 clones, with approximately 91% observed a single time. Sequenced here: blood, sampled from a patient who underwent chemoradiotherapy. The receptor source for this set is a human donor with HPV-associated anogenital cancer. Each CDR3 is given with its conserved first and last residue. D genes are given only for firm matches. Some rows have no size entry. The others give once, few or many, or a class for an expanded clone.

v_gene: TRBV10-3; d_gene: TRBD1; abundance: .; j_gene: TRBJ1-1; CDR3nt: TGTGCCATCACACGACAGGGGGGGAGCACTGAAGCTTTCTTT; CDR3aa: CAITRQGGSTEAFF
v_gene: TRBV6-7; d_gene: .; abundance: .; j_gene: TRBJ2-7; CDR3nt: TGTGCCAGCAGTTACAAGGCCCCCGCCCCACCCGAGCAGTACTTC; CDR3aa: CASSYKAPAPPEQYF
v_gene: TRBV7-3; d_gene: TRBD2; abundance: .; j_gene: TRBJ2-1; CDR3nt: TGTGCCAGCAGCTTACGCGGGGGTGGAGTGGCGGGGGGTCCCCTAGACGAGCAGTTCTTC; CDR3aa: CASSLRGGGVAGGPLDEQFF
v_gene: TRBV4-2; d_gene: .; abundance: .; j_gene: TRBJ2-7; CDR3nt: TGTGCCAGCAGCCACTACGAGGGGGTGTACGAGCAGTACTTC; CDR3aa: CASSHYEGVYEQYF
v_gene: TRBV5-1; d_gene: .; abundance: .; j_gene: TRBJ2-5; CDR3nt: TGCGCCAGCAGCTTGGGAGGGGTTGTGACCCAGTACTTC; CDR3aa: CASSLGGVVTQYF
v_gene: TRBV10-3; d_gene: .; abundance: .; j_gene: TRBJ1-2; CDR3nt: TGTGCCATCAGTGAACAGGCCGCCGGGAATGGCTACACCTTT; CDR3aa: CAISEQAAGNGYTF
v_gene: TRBV7-9; d_gene: .; abundance: .; j_gene: TRBJ1-1; CDR3nt: TGTGCCAGCAGCTCCACGATAAGGGGAACGGCTGAAGCTTTCTTT; CDR3aa: CASSSTIRGTAEAFF
v_gene: TRBV2; d_gene: .; abundance: .; j_gene: TRBJ1-1; CDR3nt: TGTGCCAGCAGTGAGTACAGGGAGAACACTGAAGCTTTCTTT; CDR3aa: CASSEYRENTEAFF
v_gene: TRBV6-1; d_gene: .; abundance: once; j_gene: TRBJ1-5; CDR3nt: TGTGCCAGCAGTATAGTGGAGCCCCAGCATTTT; CDR3aa: CASSIVEPQHF
v_gene: TRBV30; d_gene: .; abundance: .; j_gene: TRBJ1-1; CDR3nt: TGTGCCTGGAGTGTACAAGCTAACACTGAAGCTTTCTTT; CDR3aa: CAWSVQANTEAFF
v_gene: TRBV7-9; d_gene: TRBD2; abundance: .; j_gene: TRBJ2-5; CDR3nt: TGTGCCAGCAGCTTGCTTAGCGGGGGGGAAGAGACCCAGTACTTC; CDR3aa: CASSLLSGGEETQYF
v_gene: TRBV27; d_gene: .; abundance: .; j_gene: TRBJ1-4; CDR3nt: TGTGCCTGCCGTGGGGGAGCGGCTAATGAAAAACTGTTTTTT; CDR3aa: CACRGGAANEKLFF
v_gene: TRBV9; d_gene: .; abundance: .; j_gene: TRBJ1-1; CDR3nt: TGTGCCAGCAGCGTATTAGACGGCACTGAAGCTTTCTTT; CDR3aa: CASSVLDGTEAFF
v_gene: TRBV11-2; d_gene: .; abundance: .; j_gene: TRBJ2-7; CDR3nt: TGTGCCAGCAGCTCTGGTTACAGGGTTTTAGTGTTTGACGAGCAGTACTTC; CDR3aa: CASSSGYRVLVFDEQYF
v_gene: TRBV4-1; d_gene: .; abundance: .; j_gene: TRBJ2-1; CDR3nt: TGCGCCAGCAGCCAGCTGGGGACACCGTCTGATCGGTTCTTC; CDR3aa: CASSQLGTPSDRFF
v_gene: TRBV19; d_gene: .; abundance: .; j_gene: TRBJ2-2; CDR3nt: TGTGCCAGTAGTCCACGGGGAGTGTGGGACACCGGGGAGCTGTTTTTT; CDR3aa: CASSPRGVWDTGELFF
v_gene: TRBV11-3; d_gene: .; abundance: .; j_gene: TRBJ1-6; CDR3nt: TGTGCCAGCAGCTTAGAGGGTCAGACTAATTCACCCCTCCACTTT; CDR3aa: CASSLEGQTNSPLHF
v_gene: TRBV7-3; d_gene: .; abundance: .; j_gene: TRBJ2-2; CDR3nt: TGTGCCAGCAGCTCGGACTACAACACCGGGGAGCTGTTTTTT; CDR3aa: CASSSDYNTGELFF
v_gene: TRBV2; d_gene: TRBD2; abundance: .; j_gene: TRBJ2-5; CDR3nt: TGTGCCAGCTTGTCTAGCGGGGGCGAAGAGACCCAGTACTTC; CDR3aa: CASLSSGGEETQYF
v_gene: TRBV19; d_gene: .; abundance: .; j_gene: TRBJ2-5; CDR3nt: TGTGCCAGTAGGGGGATTAGAGCGGCGGAGACCCAGTACTTC; CDR3aa: CASRGIRAAETQYF
v_gene: TRBV15; d_gene: TRBD2; abundance: .; j_gene: TRBJ2-1; CDR3nt: TGTGCCACCAGCAGAGAAATGCTAGCGGGGTACTACAATGAGCAGTTCTTC; CDR3aa: CATSREMLAGYYNEQFF
v_gene: TRBV7-9; d_gene: .; abundance: few; j_gene: TRBJ1-2; CDR3nt: TGTGCCAGCAGCCCAGCCACAGTGAACTATGGCTACACCTTC; CDR3aa: CASSPATVNYGYTF
v_gene: TRBV9; d_gene: TRBD1; abundance: .; j_gene: TRBJ2-3; CDR3nt: TGTGCCAGCAGCGCGGGACAGGCGGTCACAGATACGCAGTATTTT; CDR3aa: CASSAGQAVTDTQYF
v_gene: TRBV5-8; d_gene: .; abundance: .; j_gene: TRBJ1-1; CDR3nt: TGTGCCGGCAAAGCGGGGCGGATAACCACTGAAGCTTTCTTT; CDR3aa: CAGKAGRITTEAFF
v_gene: TRBV5-1; d_gene: TRBD1; abundance: .; j_gene: TRBJ2-1; CDR3nt: TGCGCCAGCAGCGTACCGGGACAGGGACATGAGCAGTTCTTC; CDR3aa: CASSVPGQGHEQFF
v_gene: TRBV19; d_gene: TRBD2; abundance: .; j_gene: TRBJ2-1; CDR3nt: TGTGCCAGTAGTATAAAGGGACTAGCGGGGGGTCAGTTCTTC; CDR3aa: CASSIKGLAGGQFF
v_gene: TRBV4-2; d_gene: TRBD1; abundance: few; j_gene: TRBJ2-7; CDR3nt: TGTGCCAGCAGCCAAGATTCTCAGGGGGCCTCCTACGAGCAGTACTTC; CDR3aa: CASSQDSQGASYEQYF
v_gene: TRBV7-9; d_gene: .; abundance: .; j_gene: TRBJ2-7; CDR3nt: TGTGCCAGCAGCTTATATAGTTTAGGGACCTACGAGCAGTACTTC; CDR3aa: CASSLYSLGTYEQYF
v_gene: TRBV9; d_gene: .; abundance: .; j_gene: TRBJ1-3; CDR3nt: TGTGCCAGCAGCGTAGTTCCAGGCCACTCTGGAAACACCATATATTTT; CDR3aa: CASSVVPGHSGNTIYF
v_gene: TRBV2; d_gene: TRBD2; abundance: .; j_gene: TRBJ2-5; CDR3nt: TGTGCCAGCAGCGAACTAGCGGGGGGGGCAACCGCCGGGACCCAGTACTTC; CDR3aa: CASSELAGGATAGTQYF
v_gene: TRBV7-9; d_gene: TRBD2; abundance: .; j_gene: TRBJ2-7; CDR3nt: TGTGCCAGCAGCATAGGGACTAGCGGGGTATACGAGCAGTACTTC; CDR3aa: CASSIGTSGVYEQYF
v_gene: TRBV9; d_gene: .; abundance: .; j_gene: TRBJ1-2; CDR3nt: TGTGCCAGCAGTCCGGGACAAACAAAAGCTAACTATGGCTACACCTTC; CDR3aa: CASSPGQTKANYGYTF
v_gene: TRBV16; d_gene: .; abundance: .; j_gene: TRBJ1-1; CDR3nt: TGTGCCAGCAGCATTAGCCTGAACACTGAAGCTTTCTTT; CDR3aa: CASSISLNTEAFF
v_gene: TRBV16; d_gene: TRBD1; abundance: .; j_gene: TRBJ2-7; CDR3nt: TGTGCCAGCAGCGGGACAGGTCTGTCCTACGAGCAGTACTTC; CDR3aa: CASSGTGLSYEQYF
v_gene: TRBV7-2; d_gene: .; abundance: .; j_gene: TRBJ2-7; CDR3nt: TGTGCCAGCAGCTTGGACCGCGACAAGGGTTTCCTCTACGAGCAGTACTTC; CDR3aa: CASSLDRDKGFLYEQYF
v_gene: TRBV19; d_gene: TRBD2; abundance: .; j_gene: TRBJ2-5; CDR3nt: TGTGCCAGTAGTGTGACTAGCGGGGGGTTGGAGACCCAGTACTTC; CDR3aa: CASSVTSGGLETQYF
v_gene: TRBV9; d_gene: TRBD1; abundance: .; j_gene: TRBJ2-7; CDR3nt: TGTGCCAGCAGCGTAGGGACAGGCCAAGGTCCGAAATCCTACGAGCAGTACTTC; CDR3aa: CASSVGTGQGPKSYEQYF
v_gene: TRBV30; d_gene: .; abundance: .; j_gene: TRBJ2-1; CDR3nt: TGTGCCTGGACCCAGAACAATGAGCAGTTCTTC; CDR3aa: CAWTQNNEQFF
v_gene: TRBV9; d_gene: .; abundance: .; j_gene: TRBJ2-2; CDR3nt: TGTGCCAGCAGCGTATCACTGCGGGGCCCGACGAACACCGGGGAGCTGTTTTTT; CDR3aa: CASSVSLRGPTNTGELFF
v_gene: TRBV7-9; d_gene: .; abundance: .; j_gene: TRBJ1-2; CDR3nt: TGTGCCAGCAGCTTAGTACGGACCGCAGCTTATTCAGTCTATGGCTACACCTTC; CDR3aa: CASSLVRTAAYSVYGYTF
v_gene: TRBV6-4; d_gene: .; abundance: .; j_gene: TRBJ1-5; CDR3nt: TGTGCCAGCAGTGAGGTCGCAGGGGTGGGCAATCAGCCCCAGCATTTT; CDR3aa: CASSEVAGVGNQPQHF
v_gene: TRBV11-3; d_gene: .; abundance: .; j_gene: TRBJ2-3; CDR3nt: TGTGCCAGCAGCTCAGGGCCAGGTCGGTCAGATACGCAGTATTTT; CDR3aa: CASSSGPGRSDTQYF
v_gene: TRBV7-9; d_gene: .; abundance: few; j_gene: TRBJ1-5; CDR3nt: TGTGCCAGCAGCTTAGGAGGTTATAGCAATCAGCCCCAGCATTTT; CDR3aa: CASSLGGYSNQPQHF
v_gene: TRBV18; d_gene: .; abundance: once; j_gene: TRBJ1-2; CDR3nt: TGTGCCAGCTCACCAAGCAGGGACTATGGCTACACCTTC; CDR3aa: CASSPSRDYGYTF
v_gene: TRBV5-4; d_gene: .; abundance: .; j_gene: TRBJ1-1; CDR3nt: TGTGCCAGCAGCTTGGTAGACACTGAAGCTTTCTTT; CDR3aa: CASSLVDTEAFF
v_gene: TRBV7-7; d_gene: TRBD1; abundance: .; j_gene: TRBJ1-3; CDR3nt: TGTGCCAGCAGCTCGGACAGGGCCGGAAACACCATATATTTT; CDR3aa: CASSSDRAGNTIYF
v_gene: TRBV5-5; d_gene: .; abundance: .; j_gene: TRBJ1-2; CDR3nt: TGTGCCTCCGGGGCTAACTATGGCTACACCTTC; CDR3aa: CASGANYGYTF
v_gene: TRBV11-2; d_gene: .; abundance: .; j_gene: TRBJ2-7; CDR3nt: TGTGCCAGCAGCTTAGCTCAGGGGAGTCCCGAGCAGTACTTC; CDR3aa: CASSLAQGSPEQYF
v_gene: TRBV7-7; d_gene: .; abundance: .; j_gene: TRBJ1-1; CDR3nt: TGTGCCAGCAGCTTAACCCTGAACACTGAAGCTTTCTTT; CDR3aa: CASSLTLNTEAFF
v_gene: TRBV18; d_gene: TRBD2; abundance: once; j_gene: TRBJ2-1; CDR3nt: TGTGCCAGCTCACCGCCGGGACTAGCGGGGAACTACAATGAGCAGTTCTTC; CDR3aa: CASSPPGLAGNYNEQFF
v_gene: TRBV6-4; d_gene: .; abundance: .; j_gene: TRBJ2-1; CDR3nt: TGTGCCAGCAGTGACGGGGGCTCCTACAATGAGCAGTTCTTC; CDR3aa: CASSDGGSYNEQFF
v_gene: TRBV5-4; d_gene: .; abundance: .; j_gene: TRBJ2-5; CDR3nt: TGTGCCAGCAGTAAAGACCCTCAAGAGACCCAGTACTTC; CDR3aa: CASSKDPQETQYF
v_gene: TRBV18; d_gene: TRBD1; abundance: .; j_gene: TRBJ1-2; CDR3nt: TGTGCCAGCTCACCAACACCGGGACAGGGAAGTGGGTATGGCTACACCTTC; CDR3aa: CASSPTPGQGSGYGYTF
v_gene: TRBV21-1; d_gene: .; abundance: .; j_gene: TRBJ2-5; CDR3nt: TGTGCCAGCAGACCGGGCCAGGGGCAAGAGACCCAGTACTTC; CDR3aa: CASRPGQGQETQYF
v_gene: TRBV10-3; d_gene: TRBD1; abundance: .; j_gene: TRBJ1-5; CDR3nt: TGTGCCATCAGTGACCAAGGACAGGGTAGCGGTCAGCCCCAGCATTTT; CDR3aa: CAISDQGQGSGQPQHF
v_gene: TRBV7-2; d_gene: TRBD2; abundance: .; j_gene: TRBJ2-3; CDR3nt: TGTGCCTCCTCGCGGGGGGGGCCCGGCACAGATACGCAGTATTTT; CDR3aa: CASSRGGPGTDTQYF